Listed below are T cell receptor beta chains from one sample, sequenced in a study of cytomegalovirus exposure and HLA in healthy donors. Profiled with immunoSEQ multiplex PCR; TCRdb holds only in-frame clones, not every one. Of around 58,000 clones in the sample, roughly 80% are singletons; the top ten hold approximately 4.8%. The sequenced sample consisted of PBMCs. The source of these receptors is a male donor in good health and CMV-seropositive. Both conserved end residues are part of each CDR3. Clone size appears in some rows only: once, few, many, or a class for an expanded clone.

j_call,v_call,clone_size,cdr3_aa
TRBJ2-1,TRBV5-1,NA,CASSLPGGGTGNEQFF
TRBJ1-6,TRBV7-3,NA,CASSSSAIGSPLHF
TRBJ2-4,TRBV28,NA,CASSSPDSRSNIQYF
TRBJ1-2,TRBV10-3,NA,CAISETGGQTF
TRBJ2-1,TRBV6-6,NA,CASSWQGISYNEQFF
TRBJ1-5,TRBV5-1,NA,CASSLERGGQPQHF
TRBJ2-3,TRBV5-1,NA,CASSASGARTDTQYF
TRBJ1-2,TRBV10-2,NA,CASRDGGVNYGYTF
TRBJ1-2,TRBV5-4,NA,CASSEDKERGYTF
TRBJ1-6,TRBV5-4,NA,CASSLRTVNRGSYNSPLHF
TRBJ1-2,TRBV7-9,NA,CASSQHTYYGYTF
TRBJ1-6,TRBV28,NA,CASIPWEGEYNSPLHF
TRBJ1-2,TRBV7-9,NA,CASSSSDRGRGYTF
TRBJ2-1,TRBV4-3,NA,CASSQEQGNNEQFF
TRBJ2-7,TRBV10-2,NA,CASSGERGGSYEQYF
TRBJ2-3,TRBV7-2,NA,CASSSSRLAASTDTQYF
TRBJ2-1,TRBV10-3,NA,CAISSGEGVAGALDGNEQFF
TRBJ1-6,TRBV6-5,NA,CASSYSGRVQNSPLHF
TRBJ2-5,TRBV18,NA,CASSSRLAVGETQYF
TRBJ2-4,TRBV9,NA,CASSRGQGSKNIQYF
TRBJ2-1,TRBV19,NA,CASSTGTSGHNEQFF
TRBJ1-5,TRBV28,NA,CASTHPGPSGQGVVELGSNQPQHF
TRBJ1-1,TRBV5-5,NA,CASSWTGVTEAFF
TRBJ1-1,TRBV7-6,NA,CASSSLPAASNEAFF
TRBJ1-2,TRBV27,NA,CASSPGQGRLYGYTF
TRBJ1-4,TRBV11-2,NA,CASSLYLGDEKLFF
TRBJ1-1,TRBV4-3,NA,CASSQAGNLNTEAFF
TRBJ2-3,TRBV6-1,NA,CASSEVAGGTDTQYF
TRBJ2-1,TRBV5-1,few,CASSLWAAQIYNEQFF
TRBJ2-7,TRBV21-1,NA,CASSKAKRGFGEQYF
TRBJ2-1,TRBV5-6,NA,CASSLPLGAGGAHEQFF
TRBJ1-4,TRBV4-3,NA,CASSQDPSGVGEKLFF
TRBJ2-1,TRBV7-6,NA,CASSYQLAESYNEQFF
TRBJ2-3,TRBV9,NA,CASSTPRGWGDTQYF
TRBJ2-3,TRBV4-2,few,CASSQEWFRGPLGGTDTQYF
TRBJ1-2,TRBV23-1,NA,CASSQSLVSTNYGYTF
TRBJ1-5,TRBV13,NA,CASSKTGSSGNQPQHF
TRBJ2-7,TRBV21-1,NA,CASSTTGTDSYEQYF
TRBJ2-2,TRBV10-2,NA,CASSGTRTSGELFF
TRBJ1-2,TRBV7-9,NA,CASNPGDRLGGYTF
TRBJ1-1,TRBV9,NA,CALQVSGGTEAFF
TRBJ2-1,TRBV28,few,CASRGLGRGGREQFF
TRBJ1-4,TRBV30,NA,CAWSMRYEKLFF
TRBJ1-2,TRBV2,NA,CASSEVRPGWRYGYTF
TRBJ2-1,TRBV19,NA,CASSARDRDYNEQFF
TRBJ1-1,TRBV7-3,NA,CASSPISGGQGTEAFF
TRBJ2-7,TRBV28,NA,CASSSGGEQYF
TRBJ1-6,TRBV19,once,CASSTWGQGHSPLHF
TRBJ1-5,TRBV2,NA,CASEDRGYIDQPQHF
TRBJ2-7,TRBV27,NA,CASSFRGHTYEQYF
TRBJ2-1,TRBV7-9,NA,CASSFGDRAFEQFF
TRBJ2-1,TRBV4-3,few,CASSPGQGFNEQFF
TRBJ2-5,TRBV6-6,NA,CASKNGGQQETQYF